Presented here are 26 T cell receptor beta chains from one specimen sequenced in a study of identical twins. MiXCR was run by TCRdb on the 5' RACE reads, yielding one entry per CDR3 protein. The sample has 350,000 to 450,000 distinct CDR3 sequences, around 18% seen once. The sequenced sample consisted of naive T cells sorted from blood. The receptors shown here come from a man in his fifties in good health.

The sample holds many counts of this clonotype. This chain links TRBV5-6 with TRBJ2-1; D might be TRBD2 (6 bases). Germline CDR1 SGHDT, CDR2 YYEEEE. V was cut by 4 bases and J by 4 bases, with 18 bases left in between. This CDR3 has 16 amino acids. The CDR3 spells CASSRYRQGGYNEQFF. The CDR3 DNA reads TGTGCCAGCAGCCGGTATCGCCAGGGAGGATACAATGAGCAGTTCTTC. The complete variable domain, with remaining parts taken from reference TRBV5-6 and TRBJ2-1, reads DAGVTQSPTHLIKTRGQQVTLRCSPKSGHDTVSWYQQALGQGPQFIFQYYEEEERQRGNFPDRFSGHQFPNYSSELNVNALLLGDSALYLCASSRYRQGGYNEQFFGPGTRLTVL.

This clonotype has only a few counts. In DNA form, the CDR3 reads TGCAGTGCTTTGGGACAAACCCCGTACAATGAGCAGTTCTTC. Encoded protein: CSALGQTPYNEQFF. This chain uses TRBV20-1 with TRBJ2-1; D might be TRBD1 (6 bases). Germline assignment: CDR1 DFQATT and CDR2 SNEGSKA (reference sequence). This CDR3 region has 14 residues. Trimming left V 5 bases short and J 4 bases short, with 15 bases between.

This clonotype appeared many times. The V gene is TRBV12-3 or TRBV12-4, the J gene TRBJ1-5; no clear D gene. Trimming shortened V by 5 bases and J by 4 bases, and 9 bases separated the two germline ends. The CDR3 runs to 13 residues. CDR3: CASSPLKNQPQHF. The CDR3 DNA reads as TGTGCCAGCAGTCCTCTCAAAAATCAGCCCCAGCATTTT.

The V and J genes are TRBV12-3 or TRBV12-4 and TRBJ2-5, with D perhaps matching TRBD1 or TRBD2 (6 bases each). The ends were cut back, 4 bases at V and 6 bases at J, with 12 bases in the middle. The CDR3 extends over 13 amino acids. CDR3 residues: CASSSGGLKTQYF. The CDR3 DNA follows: TGTGCCAGCAGTTCCGGGGGCCTGAAGACCCAGTACTTC.

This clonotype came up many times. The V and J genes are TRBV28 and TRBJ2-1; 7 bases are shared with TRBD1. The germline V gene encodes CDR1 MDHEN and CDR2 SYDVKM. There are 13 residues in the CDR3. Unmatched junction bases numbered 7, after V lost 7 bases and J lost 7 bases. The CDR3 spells CASTIGGKNEQFF. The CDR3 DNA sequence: TGTGCCAGCACCATAGGGGGCAAGAATGAGCAGTTCTTC.

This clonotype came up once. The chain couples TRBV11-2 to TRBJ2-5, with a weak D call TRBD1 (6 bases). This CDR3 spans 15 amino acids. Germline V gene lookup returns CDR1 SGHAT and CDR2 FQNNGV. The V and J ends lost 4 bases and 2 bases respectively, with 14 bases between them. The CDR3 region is CASSWAGARQETQYF. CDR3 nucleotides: TGTGCCAGCAGCTGGGCAGGGGCCCGACAAGAGACCCAGTACTTC.

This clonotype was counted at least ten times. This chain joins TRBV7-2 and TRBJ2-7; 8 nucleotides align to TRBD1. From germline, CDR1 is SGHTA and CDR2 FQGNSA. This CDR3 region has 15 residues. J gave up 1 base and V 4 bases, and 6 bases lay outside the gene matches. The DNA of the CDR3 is TGTGCCAGCAGCTCCCAGACAGGGGCGTCCTACGAGCAGTACTTC. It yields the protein CASSSQTGASYEQYF.

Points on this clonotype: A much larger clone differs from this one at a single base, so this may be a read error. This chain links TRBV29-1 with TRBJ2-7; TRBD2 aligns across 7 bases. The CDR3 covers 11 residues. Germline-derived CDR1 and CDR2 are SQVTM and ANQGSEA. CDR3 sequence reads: CSVGLDYEQCF. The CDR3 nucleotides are TGCAGCGTAGGACTAGACTACGAGCAGTGCTTC.

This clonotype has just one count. CDR3 sequence reads: CASSPPGFVSTGELFF. CDR3 DNA: TGTGCCAGCTCACCACCGGGCTTCGTGAGTACCGGGGAGCTGTTTTTT. V is TRBV18 and J is TRBJ2-2, with D unresolved. In germline, CDR1 is KGHSH, CDR2 LQKENI. Trimming left V 0 bases short and J 5 bases short, with 13 bases between. The CDR3 loop spans 16 amino acids.

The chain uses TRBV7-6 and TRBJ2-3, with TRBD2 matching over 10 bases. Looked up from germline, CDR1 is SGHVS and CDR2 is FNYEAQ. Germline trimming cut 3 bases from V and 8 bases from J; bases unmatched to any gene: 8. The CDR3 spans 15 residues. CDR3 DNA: TGTGCCAGCAGCTTCAGCGGGGGGGCTCCTAGTACGCAGTATTTT. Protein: CASSFSGGAPSTQYF.

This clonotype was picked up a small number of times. This chain's CDR3 is CAISGEEGLRETQYF. The DNA of the CDR3 is TGTGCCATCAGTGGGGAAGAGGGACTTCGAGAGACCCAGTACTTC. V gene TRBV10-3 combines with J gene TRBJ2-5, with D perhaps matching TRBD2 (6 bases). Trimming took 4 bases from V and 4 from J, leaving 16 bases between them. CDR1 and CDR2 (germline): ENHRY, SYGVKD. CDR3 length: 15 residues.

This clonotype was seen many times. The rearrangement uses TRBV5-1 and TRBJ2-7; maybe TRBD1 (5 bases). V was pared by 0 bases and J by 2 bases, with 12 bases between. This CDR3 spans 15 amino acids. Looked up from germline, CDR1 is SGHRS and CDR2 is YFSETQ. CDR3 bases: TGCGCCAGCAGCTTGGGTCCTGGACAAACCTACGAGCAGTACTTC. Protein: CASSLGPGQTYEQYF.

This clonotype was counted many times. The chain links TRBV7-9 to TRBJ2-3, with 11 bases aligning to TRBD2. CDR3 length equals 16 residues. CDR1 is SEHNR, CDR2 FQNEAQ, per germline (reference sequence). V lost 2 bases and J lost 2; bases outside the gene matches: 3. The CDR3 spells CASSLSSGGPTDTQYF. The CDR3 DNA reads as TGTGCCAGCAGCTTATCTAGCGGGGGGCCCACAGATACGCAGTATTTT. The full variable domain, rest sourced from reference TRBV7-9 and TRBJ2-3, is DTGVSQNPRHKITKRGQNVTFRCDPISEHNRLYWYRQTLGQGPEFLTYFQNEAQLEKSRLLSDRFSAERPKGSFSTLEIQRTEQGDSAMYLCASSLSSGGPTDTQYFGPGTRLTVL.

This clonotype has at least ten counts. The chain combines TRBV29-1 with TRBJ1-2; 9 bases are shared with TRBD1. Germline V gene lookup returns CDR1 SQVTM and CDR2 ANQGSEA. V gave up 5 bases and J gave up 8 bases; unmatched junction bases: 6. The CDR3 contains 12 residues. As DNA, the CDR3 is TGCAGCGTTTATACAGGGGGCGCGGGCTACACCTTC. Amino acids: CSVYTGGAGYTF.

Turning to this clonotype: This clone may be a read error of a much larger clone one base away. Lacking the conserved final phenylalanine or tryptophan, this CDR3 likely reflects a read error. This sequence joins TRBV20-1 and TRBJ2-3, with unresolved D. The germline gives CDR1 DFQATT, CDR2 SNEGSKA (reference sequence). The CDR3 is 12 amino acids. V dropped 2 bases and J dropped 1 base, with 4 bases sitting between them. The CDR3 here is CSARSGTDTQYY. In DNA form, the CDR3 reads TGCAGTGCTAGAAGCGGCACAGATACGCAGTATTAT.

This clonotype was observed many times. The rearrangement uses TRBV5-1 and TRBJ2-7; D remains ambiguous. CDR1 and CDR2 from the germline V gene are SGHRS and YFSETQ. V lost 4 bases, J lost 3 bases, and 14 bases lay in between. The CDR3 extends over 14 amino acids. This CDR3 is CASSPGLWNYEQYF. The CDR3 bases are TGCGCCAGCAGCCCCGGTCTCTGGAACTACGAGCAGTACTTC.

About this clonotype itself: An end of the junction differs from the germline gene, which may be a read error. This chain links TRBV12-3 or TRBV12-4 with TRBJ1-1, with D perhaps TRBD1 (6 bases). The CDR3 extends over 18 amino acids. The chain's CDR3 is CASSFGAPLTGLNAEAFF. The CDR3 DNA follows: TGTGCCAGCAGTTTTGGGGCACCCTTGACAGGCCTGAACGCTGAAGCTTTCTTT.

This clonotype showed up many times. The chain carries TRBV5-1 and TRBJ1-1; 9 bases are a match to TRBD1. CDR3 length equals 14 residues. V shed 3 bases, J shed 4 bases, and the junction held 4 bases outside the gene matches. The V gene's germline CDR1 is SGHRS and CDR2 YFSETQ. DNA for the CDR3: TGCGCCAGCAGCTCAGGACAGGGGAGCACTGAAGCTTTCTTT. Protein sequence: CASSSGQGSTEAFF.

The CDR3 DNA follows: TGCGCCAGCAGCTCGGGGGACAAACACTACGAGCAGTACTTC. Translating gives CASSSGDKHYEQYF. The chain is built from TRBV5-1 and TRBJ2-7, with D perhaps being TRBD1 or TRBD2 (6 bases each). Germline CDR1 SGHRS, CDR2 YFSETQ. This CDR3 is 14 amino acids long. V shed 3 bases and J shed 3 bases, with 13 bases lying between them.

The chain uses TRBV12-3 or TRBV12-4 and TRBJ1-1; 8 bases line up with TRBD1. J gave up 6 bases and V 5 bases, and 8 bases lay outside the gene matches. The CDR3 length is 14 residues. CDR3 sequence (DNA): TGTGCCAGCAGTCTACGGACAGGGAGGCCTGAAGCTTTCTTT. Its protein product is CASSLRTGRPEAFF.

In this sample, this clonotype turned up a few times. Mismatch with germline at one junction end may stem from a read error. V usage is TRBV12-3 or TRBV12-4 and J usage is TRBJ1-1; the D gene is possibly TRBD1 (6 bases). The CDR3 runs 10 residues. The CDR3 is CASSSHRAVF. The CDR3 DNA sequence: TGTGCCAGCAGTTCACACAGGGCCGTCTTT.

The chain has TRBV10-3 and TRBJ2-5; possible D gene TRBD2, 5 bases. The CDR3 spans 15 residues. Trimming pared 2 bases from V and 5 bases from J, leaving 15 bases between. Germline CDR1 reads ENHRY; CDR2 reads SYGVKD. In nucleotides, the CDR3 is TGTGCCATCAGTGAGAACCTAGCTGGTGCGGAGACCCAGTACTTC. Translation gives CAISENLAGAETQYF.

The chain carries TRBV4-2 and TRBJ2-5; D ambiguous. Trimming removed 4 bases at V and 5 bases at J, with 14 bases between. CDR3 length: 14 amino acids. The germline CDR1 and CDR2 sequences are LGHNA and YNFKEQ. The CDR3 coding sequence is TGTGCCAGCAGCCCCGCCCTGGTTGTGGAGACCCAGTACTTC. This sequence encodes CASSPALVVETQYF.

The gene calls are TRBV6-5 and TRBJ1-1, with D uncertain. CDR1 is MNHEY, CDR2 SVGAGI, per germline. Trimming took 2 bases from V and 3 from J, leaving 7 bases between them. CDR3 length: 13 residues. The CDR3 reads CASSYREDTEAFF. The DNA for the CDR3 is TGTGCCAGCAGTTACAGGGAAGACACTGAAGCTTTCTTT.

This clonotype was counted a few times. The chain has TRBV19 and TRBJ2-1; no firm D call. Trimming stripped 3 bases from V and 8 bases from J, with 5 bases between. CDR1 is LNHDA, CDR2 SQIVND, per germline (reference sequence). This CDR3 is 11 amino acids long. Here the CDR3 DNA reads TGTGCCAGTAGTATTGGAGATGAGCAGTTCTTC. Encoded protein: CASSIGDEQFF.

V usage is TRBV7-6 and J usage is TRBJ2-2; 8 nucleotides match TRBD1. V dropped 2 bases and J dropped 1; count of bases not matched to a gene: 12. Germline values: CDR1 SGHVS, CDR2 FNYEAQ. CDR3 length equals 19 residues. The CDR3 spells CASSLIHRGRIENTGELFF. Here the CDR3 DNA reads TGTGCCAGCAGCTTAATACACAGGGGGAGGATCGAGAACACCGGGGAGCTGTTTTTT.